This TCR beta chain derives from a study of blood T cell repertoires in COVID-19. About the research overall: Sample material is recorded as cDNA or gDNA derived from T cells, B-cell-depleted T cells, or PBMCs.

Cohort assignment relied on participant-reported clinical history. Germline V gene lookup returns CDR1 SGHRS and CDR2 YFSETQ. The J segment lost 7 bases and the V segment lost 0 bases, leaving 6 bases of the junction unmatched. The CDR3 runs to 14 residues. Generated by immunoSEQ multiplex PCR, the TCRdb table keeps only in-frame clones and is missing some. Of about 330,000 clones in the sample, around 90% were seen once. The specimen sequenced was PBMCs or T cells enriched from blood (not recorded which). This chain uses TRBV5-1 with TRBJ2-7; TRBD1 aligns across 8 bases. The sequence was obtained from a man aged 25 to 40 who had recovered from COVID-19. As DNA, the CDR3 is TGCGCCAGCAGCTTGGTACCAGGGGGCGGAGAGCAGTACTTC. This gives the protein CASSLVPGGGEQYF.